Shown below are 13 T cell receptor beta chains from a single sample sequenced in a study of blood T cells in healthy people across ages. For the second PCR, which ran for roughly 6 to 12 cycles, a sample-barcoded 5' primer and a J-beta primer mix were used. Via MiXCR, TCRdb re-called the 5' RACE reads, giving one row per CDR3 protein. Of 1.5 million to 1.9 million distinct CDR3 sequences in the sample, roughly two fifths are singletons; the top ten hold roughly 3.7%. The sequenced sample was blood. Receptors originate from a woman between 18 and 29 years old in good health.

This clonotype came up once. V and J are TRBV4-2 and TRBJ2-1, with a weak D call TRBD2 (6 bases). The CDR3 length is 12 residues. Looked up from germline, CDR1 is LGHNA and CDR2 is YNFKEQ. V was shortened by 6 bases and J by 15 bases, with 18 bases between the two germline ends. CDR3 in amino acids: CASSPGRLGSFF. DNA for the CDR3: TGTGCCAGCAGTCCCGGGAGACTAGGGTCGTTCTTC.

This clonotype was observed a handful of times. The chain is built from TRBV6-2 or TRBV6-3 and TRBJ2-1, with 14 bases aligning to TRBD2. The CDR3 contains 16 residues. The V gene's germline CDR1 is MNHEY and CDR2 SVGEGT. V lost 4 bases and J lost 8; bases outside the gene matches: 7. Here the CDR3 DNA reads TGTGCCAGCAGTTCACCGGGACTAGCGGGAGACTATGAGCAGTTCTTC. Translation gives CASSSPGLAGDYEQFF.

The chain couples TRBV6-1 to TRBJ1-2, with TRBD1 as a possible D gene (5 bases). The V end lost 1 base, the J end lost 6 bases, and 9 bases lay between the germline ends. Germline CDR1 is MNHNS and CDR2 is SASEGT. The length of the CDR3 is 13 residues. Here the CDR3 DNA reads TGTGCCAGCAGTGAAGAAAGGGGAGATGGCTACACCTTC. Its protein product is CASSEERGDGYTF.

The V and J genes are TRBV6-6 and TRBJ1-5; D not resolved. This CDR3 contains 13 residues. Per germline, CDR1 MNHNY and CDR2 SVGAGI (reference sequence). The V gene lost 9 bases and the J gene lost 3 bases, with 12 bases spanning the gap. CDR3 protein: CASAERVNQPQHF. CDR3 nucleotide sequence: TGTGCCAGTGCGGAGAGGGTCAATCAGCCCCAGCATTTT.

The genes are TRBV20-1 and TRBJ2-1, with 7 bases fitting TRBD1. The CDR3 is made up of 12 amino acids. With V trimmed by 2 bases and J by 10 bases, 5 bases remained unmatched. From germline, CDR1 is DFQATT and CDR2 SNEGSKA (reference sequence). CDR3 sequence reads: CSARQGGGEQFF. The CDR3 region has the DNA TGCAGTGCTAGACAAGGGGGCGGGGAGCAGTTCTTC.

This clonotype appeared a few times. The rearrangement links TRBV3-1 to TRBJ2-7, with 9 nucleotides matching TRBD1. The V segment lost 3 bases and the J segment 4 bases; nucleotides outside the gene matches: 7. CDR1 LGHDT and CDR2 YNNKEL come from the germline V gene (reference sequence). The CDR3 runs 15 residues. The CDR3 loop reads CASSHPGTGTYEQYF. The CDR3 nucleotides are TGTGCCAGCAGCCATCCCGGGACAGGGACTTACGAGCAGTACTTC.

This clonotype was detected only a few times. The chain combines TRBV6-5 with TRBJ2-1; 7 nucleotides agree with TRBD2. This CDR3 spans 14 amino acids. Germline-derived CDR1 and CDR2 are MNHEY and SVGAGI. V lost 7 bases to trimming and J lost 3 bases; unmatched junction nucleotides: 6. The CDR3 coding sequence is TGTGCCAGCATTAAGCGGGGAGACTACAATGAGCAGTTCTTC. It specifies CASIKRGDYNEQFF.

This clonotype was seen just once. A junction end diverges from the germline sequence, so it may reflect a read error. The CDR3 protein is CTSSSLRGQPEKLFF. The CDR3 nucleotides read TGTACCAGCAGCTCCCTCAGGGGGCAGCCTGAAAAACTGTTTTTT. V usage is TRBV11-2 and J usage is TRBJ1-4; TRBD1 matches 8 bases. The CDR3 has 15 amino acids. Germline V gene data show CDR1 as SGHAT and CDR2 as FQNNGV.

The rearrangement uses TRBV7-2 and TRBJ1-1; no clear D. This CDR3 contains 16 residues. The V gene's germline CDR1 is SGHTA and CDR2 FQGNSA. Trimming left V 2 bases short and J 1 base short, with 14 bases between. The CDR3 bases are TGTGCCAGCAGCTTAAGTCTTTACACTCAGAACACTGAAGCTTTCTTT. Translation gives CASSLSLYTQNTEAFF.

The chain carries TRBV9 and TRBJ2-2; D might be TRBD1 (7 bases). V was trimmed by 0 bases and J by 4 bases, leaving 16 bases between them. From germline, CDR1 is SGDLS and CDR2 YYNGEE. The CDR3 consists of 17 residues. CDR3 nucleotides: TGTGCCAGCAGCGTAGTCCCAGGGGGGCGGTCCACCGGGGAGCTGTTTTTT. This sequence encodes CASSVVPGGRSTGELFF.

This clonotype was detected only a few times. V usage is TRBV11-2 and J usage is TRBJ1-2; the D gene is possibly TRBD1 (6 bases). With 0 bases removed from V and 5 bases from J, the gap between germline ends came to 16 bases. The CDR3 contains 16 residues. Germline loops: CDR1 SGHAT, CDR2 FQNNGV. CDR3 region: CASSLDDRLGGYGYTF. CDR3 nucleotide sequence: TGTGCCAGCAGCTTAGACGACAGGCTGGGAGGTTATGGCTACACCTTC.

This clonotype has only one observation. The CDR3, as DNA: TGTGCCAGTAGTATGGGACAGGGGTATTCACCCCTCCACTTT. It translates to CASSMGQGYSPLHF. The chain couples TRBV19 to TRBJ1-6; 10 bases align to TRBD1. Germline CDR1 reads LNHDA; CDR2 reads SQIVND (reference sequence). This CDR3 region has 14 residues. The junction had 1 base not matched to a gene; V was cut back by 3 bases and J by 8 bases.

Only a few counts were recorded for this clonotype. The J gene is TRBJ2-1, the V gene TRBV2; 10 positions match TRBD2. Per the germline V gene, CDR1 is SNHLY and CDR2 is FYNNEI. After removal of 4 bases from V and 7 bases from J, the junction contained 10 bases not matched to a gene. The CDR3 spans 16 residues. This chain's CDR3 is CASSGITGTSENEQFF. In nucleotides, the CDR3 is TGTGCCAGCAGTGGGATCACCGGGACTAGCGAGAATGAGCAGTTCTTC. The full variable domain, completed using reference TRBV2 and TRBJ2-1, is EPEVTQTPSHQVTQMGQEVILRCVPISNHLYFYWYRQILGQKVEFLVSFYNNEISEKSEIFDDQFSVERPDGSNFTLKIRSTKLEDSAMYFCASSGITGTSENEQFFGPGTRLTVL.